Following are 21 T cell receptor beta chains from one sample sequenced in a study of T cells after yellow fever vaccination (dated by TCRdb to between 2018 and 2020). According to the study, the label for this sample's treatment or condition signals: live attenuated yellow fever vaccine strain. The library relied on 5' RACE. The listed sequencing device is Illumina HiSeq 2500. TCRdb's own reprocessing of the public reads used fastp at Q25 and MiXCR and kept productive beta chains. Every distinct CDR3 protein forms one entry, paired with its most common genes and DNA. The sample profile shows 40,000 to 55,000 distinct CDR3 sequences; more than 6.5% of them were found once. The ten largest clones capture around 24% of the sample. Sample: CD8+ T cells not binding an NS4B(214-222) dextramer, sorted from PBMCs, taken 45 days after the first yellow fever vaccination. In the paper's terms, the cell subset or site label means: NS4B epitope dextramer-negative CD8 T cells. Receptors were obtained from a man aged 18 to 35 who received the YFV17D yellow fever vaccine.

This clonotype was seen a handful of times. CDR3 loop: CASSFPRSTDTQYF. Written as DNA, the CDR3 is TGTGCCAGCAGCTTCCCCCGATCAACAGATACGCAGTATTTT. The chain recombines TRBV13 with TRBJ2-3; D not certain. With 3 bases removed from V and 3 bases from J, the gap between germline ends came to 10 bases. CDR3 length equals 14 residues. Germline assignment: CDR1 PRHDT and CDR2 FYEKMQ (reference sequence).

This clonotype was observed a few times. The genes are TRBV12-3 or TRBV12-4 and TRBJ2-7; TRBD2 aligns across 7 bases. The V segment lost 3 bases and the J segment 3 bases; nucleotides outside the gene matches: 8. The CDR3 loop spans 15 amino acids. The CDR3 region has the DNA TGTGCCAGCAGTTTCCCGGGACTACCATTCTACGAGCAGTACGTC. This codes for CASSFPGLPFYEQYV.

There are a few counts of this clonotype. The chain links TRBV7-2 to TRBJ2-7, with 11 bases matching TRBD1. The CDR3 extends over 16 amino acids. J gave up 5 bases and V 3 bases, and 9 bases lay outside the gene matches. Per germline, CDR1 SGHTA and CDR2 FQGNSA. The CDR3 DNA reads TGTGCCAGCAGCTTTTGGATACCGGGACAGGGGGACGAGCAGTACTTC. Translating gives CASSFWIPGQGDEQYF.

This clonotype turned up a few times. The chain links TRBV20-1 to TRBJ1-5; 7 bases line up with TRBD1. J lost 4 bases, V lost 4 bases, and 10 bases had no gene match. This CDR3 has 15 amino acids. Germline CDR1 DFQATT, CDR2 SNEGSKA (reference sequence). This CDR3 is CSATQTGLGNQPQHF. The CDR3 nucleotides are TGCAGTGCTACCCAGACAGGGCTGGGTAATCAGCCCCAGCATTTT.

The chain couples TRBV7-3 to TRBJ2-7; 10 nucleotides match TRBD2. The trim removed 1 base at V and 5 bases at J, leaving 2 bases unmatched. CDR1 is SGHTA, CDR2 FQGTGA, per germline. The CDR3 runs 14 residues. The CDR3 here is CASSLSLAGDEQYF. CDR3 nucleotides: TGTGCCAGCAGCTTAAGCCTAGCGGGGGACGAGCAGTACTTC.

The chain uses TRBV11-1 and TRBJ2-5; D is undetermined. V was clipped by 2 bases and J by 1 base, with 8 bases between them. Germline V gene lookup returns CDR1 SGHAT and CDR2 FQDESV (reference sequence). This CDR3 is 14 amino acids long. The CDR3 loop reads CASSLHNFQETQYF. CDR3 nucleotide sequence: TGTGCCAGCAGCTTACATAATTTCCAAGAGACCCAGTACTTC.

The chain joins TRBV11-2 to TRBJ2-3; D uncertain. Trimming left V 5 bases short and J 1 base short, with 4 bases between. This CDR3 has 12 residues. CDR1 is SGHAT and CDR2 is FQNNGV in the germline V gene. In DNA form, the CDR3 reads TGTGCCAGCAGCCACGGCACAGATACGCAGTATTTT. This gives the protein CASSHGTDTQYF.

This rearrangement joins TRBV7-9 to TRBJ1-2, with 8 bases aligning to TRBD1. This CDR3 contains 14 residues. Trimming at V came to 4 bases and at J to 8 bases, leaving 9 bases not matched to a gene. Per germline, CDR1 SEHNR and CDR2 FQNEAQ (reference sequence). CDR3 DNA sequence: TGTGCCAGCAGCTCGACAGGGGCCCCACCGGGCTACACCTTC. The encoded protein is CASSSTGAPPGYTF. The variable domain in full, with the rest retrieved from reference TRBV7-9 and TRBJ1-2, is DTGVSQNPRHKITKRGQNVTFRCDPISEHNRLYWYRQTLGQGPEFLTYFQNEAQLEKSRLLSDRFSAERPKGSFSTLEIQRTEQGDSAMYLCASSSTGAPPGYTFGSGTRLTVV.

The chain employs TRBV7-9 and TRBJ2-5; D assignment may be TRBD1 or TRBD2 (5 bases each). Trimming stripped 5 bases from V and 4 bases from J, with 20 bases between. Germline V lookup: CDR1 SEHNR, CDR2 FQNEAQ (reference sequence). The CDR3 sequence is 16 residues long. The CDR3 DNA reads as TGTGCCAGCAGCCCCCCGGCGAGGGGAGTCGGAGAGACCCAGTACTTC. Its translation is CASSPPARGVGETQYF. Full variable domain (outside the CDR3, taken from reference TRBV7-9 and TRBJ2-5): DTGVSQNPRHKITKRGQNVTFRCDPISEHNRLYWYRQTLGQGPEFLTYFQNEAQLEKSRLLSDRFSAERPKGSFSTLEIQRTEQGDSAMYLCASSPPARGVGETQYFGPGTRLLVL.

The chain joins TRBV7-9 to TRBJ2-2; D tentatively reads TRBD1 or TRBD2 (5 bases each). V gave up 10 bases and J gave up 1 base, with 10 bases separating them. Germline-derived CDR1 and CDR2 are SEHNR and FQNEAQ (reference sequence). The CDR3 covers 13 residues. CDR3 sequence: CAIGTGNTGELFF. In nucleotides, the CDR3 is TGTGCCATTGGGACGGGGAACACCGGGGAGCTGTTTTTT.

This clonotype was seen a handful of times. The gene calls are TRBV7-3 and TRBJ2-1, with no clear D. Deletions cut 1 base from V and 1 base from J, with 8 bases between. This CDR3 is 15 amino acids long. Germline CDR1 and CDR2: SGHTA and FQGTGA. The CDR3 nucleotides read TGTGCCAGCAGCTTAATCGGTAAATCCTACAATGAGCAGTTCTTC. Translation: CASSLIGKSYNEQFF.

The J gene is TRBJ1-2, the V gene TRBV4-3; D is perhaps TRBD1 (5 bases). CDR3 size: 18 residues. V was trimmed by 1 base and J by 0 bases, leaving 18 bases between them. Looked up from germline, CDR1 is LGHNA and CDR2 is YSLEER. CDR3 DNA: TGCGCCAGCAGCCAAGCATCAGGGCTCTCGGGAGCTAACTATGGCTACACCTTC. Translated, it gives CASSQASGLSGANYGYTF.

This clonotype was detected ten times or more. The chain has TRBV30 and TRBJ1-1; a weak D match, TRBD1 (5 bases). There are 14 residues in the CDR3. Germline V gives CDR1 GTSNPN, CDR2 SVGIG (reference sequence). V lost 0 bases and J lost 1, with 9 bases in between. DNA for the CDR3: TGTGCCTGGAGTGTAGGGGCATCGAACACTGAAGCTTTCTTT. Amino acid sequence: CAWSVGASNTEAFF.

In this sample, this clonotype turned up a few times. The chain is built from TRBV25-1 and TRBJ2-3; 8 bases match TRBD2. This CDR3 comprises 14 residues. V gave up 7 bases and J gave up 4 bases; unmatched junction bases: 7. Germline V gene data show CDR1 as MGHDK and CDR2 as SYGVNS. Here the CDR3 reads CASTRGGLPDTQYF. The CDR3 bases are TGTGCCAGCACTCGGGGGGGCCTTCCAGATACGCAGTATTTT.

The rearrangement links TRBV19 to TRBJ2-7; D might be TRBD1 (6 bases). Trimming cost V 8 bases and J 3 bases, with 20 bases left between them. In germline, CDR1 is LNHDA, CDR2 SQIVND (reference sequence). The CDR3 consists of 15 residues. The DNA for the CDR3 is TGTGCCAGTTCCCCTAGGGGGACCCCCGTCTACGAGCAGTACTTC. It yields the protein CASSPRGTPVYEQYF.

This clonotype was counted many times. CDR3 sequence reads: CASKATGSYNEQFF. CDR3 nucleotides: TGTGCCAGCAAGGCTACTGGCTCCTACAATGAGCAGTTCTTC. The V gene is TRBV7-2, the J gene TRBJ2-1; D gene unclear. The CDR3 spans 14 residues. V was pared by 7 bases and J by 0 bases, with 10 bases between. CDR1 and CDR2 from the germline V gene are SGHTA and FQGNSA.

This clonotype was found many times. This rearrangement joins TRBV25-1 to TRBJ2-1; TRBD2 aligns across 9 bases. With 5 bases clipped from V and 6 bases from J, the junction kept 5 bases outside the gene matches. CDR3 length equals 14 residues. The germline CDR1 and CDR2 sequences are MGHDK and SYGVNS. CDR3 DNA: TGTGCCAGCAGTTTAGCTAGCGGGGTCAATGAGCAGTTCTTC. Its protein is CASSLASGVNEQFF.

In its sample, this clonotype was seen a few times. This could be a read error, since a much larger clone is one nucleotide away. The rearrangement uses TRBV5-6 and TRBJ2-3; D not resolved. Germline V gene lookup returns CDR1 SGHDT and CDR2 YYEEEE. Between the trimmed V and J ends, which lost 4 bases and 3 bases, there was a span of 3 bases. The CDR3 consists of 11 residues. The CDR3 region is CASSMTDTQYF. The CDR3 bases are TGTGCCAGCAGCATGACAGATACGCAGTATTTT.

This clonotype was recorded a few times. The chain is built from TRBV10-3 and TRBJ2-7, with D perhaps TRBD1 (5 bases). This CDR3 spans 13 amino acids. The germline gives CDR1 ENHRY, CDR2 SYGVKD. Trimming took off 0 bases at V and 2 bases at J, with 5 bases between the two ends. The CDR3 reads CAISESQAYEQYV. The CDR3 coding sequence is TGTGCCATCAGTGAGTCACAGGCCTACGAGCAGTACGTC.

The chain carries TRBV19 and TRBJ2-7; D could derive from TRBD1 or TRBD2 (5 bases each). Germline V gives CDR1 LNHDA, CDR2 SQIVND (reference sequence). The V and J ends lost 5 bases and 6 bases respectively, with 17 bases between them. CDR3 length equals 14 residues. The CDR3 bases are TGTGCCAGTAGTTGGGGGTCGTCTGCTACCGAGCAGTACTTC. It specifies CASSWGSSATEQYF.

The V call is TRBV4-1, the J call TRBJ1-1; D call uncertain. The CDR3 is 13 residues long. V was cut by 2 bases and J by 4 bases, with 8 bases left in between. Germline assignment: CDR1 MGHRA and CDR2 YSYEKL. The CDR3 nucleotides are TGCGCCAGCAGCCAAACGGGAAGCACTGAAGCTTTCTTT. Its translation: CASSQTGSTEAFF.